This T cell receptor (beta chain) stems from a study of T cells in localized non-small cell lung cancer. Study-wide points: Out of the top 100 tumor clones, a median about 50 were seen in adjacent lung. Those with higher blood T cell density had longer overall survival. Heterogeneity remains possible because sequencing was limited to only one tumor region. Uninvolved adjacent lung had the highest recorded T cell clonality, with tumor below it.

TCRdb keeps only in-frame clones here, not all; method: immunoSEQ multiplex PCR. Counted here are about 19,000 clones, 65% to 90% occurring once; the ten biggest clones make up 4.5% to 5.5%. In regard to this clone: What it binds is not known.

V trimming: 4 bases; J trimming: 0 bases; junction bases outside the gene matches: 6. CDR1 and CDR2 (germline): LNHDA, SQIVND (reference sequence). The length of the CDR3 is 18 residues. The sample consisted of peripheral blood, taken before any cancer treatment. The rearrangement links TRBV19 to TRBJ2-3; 14 bases align to TRBD2. The source of this sequence is a man aged 35 to 69 with stage I lung adenocarcinoma. The CDR3 sequence is CASSRGTSGGTSTDTQYF. CDR3 sequence (DNA): TGTGCCAGTAGTAGGGGGACTAGCGGGGGAACTAGCACAGATACGCAGTATTTT.